This TCR beta chain is from a study of T cells in Graves' hyperthyroidism and ophthalmopathy. Per germline, CDR1 MNHNS and CDR2 SASEGT. CDR3 length: 17 residues. Unmatched junction bases numbered 7, after V lost 2 bases and J lost 0 bases. Based on clinical symptoms, serum thyroxine and TRAb, thyroid ultrasound and orbital computed tomography, diagnoses were reached. There are many counts of this clonotype. Its antigen is not known. The investigators amplified TCR beta CDR3 regions from RNA transcripts. The HTBI set primed first-round TCR CDR3 RT-PCR. TCRdb passed the multiplex PCR reads through MiXCR, listing each CDR3 protein once. The repertoire has a few hundred thousand distinct CDR3 sequences, roughly 16% of them found once; the top ten carry about 3.5%. Points from the study as a whole: Also found in blood were most expanded thyroid clonotypes above 0.001.

The chain is built from TRBV6-1 and TRBJ1-1, with TRBD1 matching over 9 bases. Sequencing was done on a sample of blood. The sequence was collected from a woman between 35 and 50 years old with Graves' ophthalmopathy. CDR3 bases: TGTGCCAGCAGTGAAAGGGGACAGGGATATATGAACACTGAAGCTTTCTTT. Protein product: CASSERGQGYMNTEAFF.